This T cell receptor beta chain comes out of a study of T cell repertoires in cytomegalovirus infection. Study details: Signatures in public TCR beta sequences pointed to both CMV infection and matching HLA type.

General study results and limits: Accumulated public TCR beta family frequency recognized individuals carrying CMV together with the relevant HLA.

Trimming took 1 base from V and 9 from J, leaving 24 bases between them. The CDR3 sequence is 17 residues long. Germline CDR1 MDHEN, CDR2 SYDVKM. TCRdb fed the reads into MiXCR, producing one record per CDR3 protein. Here the sample spans around 530,000 distinct CDR3 sequences, 16% being singletons. This clonotype has at least ten counts. The target antigen is unknown. The sample taken for sequencing was CD8+ T cells from PBMCs. The origin of this receptor is a human donor in good health (CMV status not recorded). Some clones in this sample may be carry-over from other donors' samples. The chain has TRBV28 and TRBJ1-2; D is undetermined. CDR3 coding DNA: TGTGCCAGCAGTTTATCGGTTTCGGCAGGTTTCGGGTCGAGCTACACCTTC. It codes for CASSLSVSAGFGSSYTF.